This T cell receptor (beta chain) appears in the sequencing data of a study of early stage breast cancer tumors. This CDR3 has 17 amino acids. The V segment lost 0 bases and the J segment 6 bases; nucleotides outside the gene matches: 9. Per the germline V gene, CDR1 is LGHNA and CDR2 is YNFKEQ. Broader study findings: Compared with adjacent normal breast, tumors showed around 2.5-fold denser, more clonal T cells.

A word on this clone: Its specificity is unknown.

Produced via immunoSEQ multiplex PCR; TCRdb's table is partial and in-frame only. The sample records around 30,000 clones, roughly 80% being singletons. Sequencing was done on a sample of breast tumor tissue. The clonotype was recovered from a person aged 25 to 39 with breast cancer. The chain carries TRBV4-2 and TRBJ2-1; 9 bases match TRBD2. As DNA, the CDR3 is TGTGCCAGCAGCCAAGATCTAGCGGGATCAAGGGTCAATGAGCAGTTCTTC. Amino acid sequence: CASSQDLAGSRVNEQFF.